This note documents a single T cell receptor (beta chain) sequence. Its antigen is currently unknown. Each CDR3 protein is one row after TCRdb ran MiXCR on the RT-PCR reads. The table lists about 190,000 distinct CDR3 sequences, 13% to 15% of them singletons. This record belongs to a study of response to subunit inactivated influenza vaccine. Findings and limits, study-wide: The authors offered the suggestion that each seasonal influenza vaccination recruits few new T cells.

The clonotype comes from a man between 45 and 60 years old who received an inactivated influenza vaccine. The sequenced sample was CD8+ T cells sorted from PBMCs, obtained roughly 5 days after vaccination.

CDR3 sequence: CASSLASYSNQPQHF. Written as DNA, the CDR3 is TGTGCCAGCAGCTTAGCCAGTTATAGCAATCAGCCCCAGCATTTT. The V call is TRBV7-2, the J call TRBJ1-5; D is undetermined. This CDR3 region has 15 residues. Germline V lookup: CDR1 SGHTA, CDR2 FQGNSA. Trimming cost V 0 bases and J 0 bases, with 6 bases left between them.